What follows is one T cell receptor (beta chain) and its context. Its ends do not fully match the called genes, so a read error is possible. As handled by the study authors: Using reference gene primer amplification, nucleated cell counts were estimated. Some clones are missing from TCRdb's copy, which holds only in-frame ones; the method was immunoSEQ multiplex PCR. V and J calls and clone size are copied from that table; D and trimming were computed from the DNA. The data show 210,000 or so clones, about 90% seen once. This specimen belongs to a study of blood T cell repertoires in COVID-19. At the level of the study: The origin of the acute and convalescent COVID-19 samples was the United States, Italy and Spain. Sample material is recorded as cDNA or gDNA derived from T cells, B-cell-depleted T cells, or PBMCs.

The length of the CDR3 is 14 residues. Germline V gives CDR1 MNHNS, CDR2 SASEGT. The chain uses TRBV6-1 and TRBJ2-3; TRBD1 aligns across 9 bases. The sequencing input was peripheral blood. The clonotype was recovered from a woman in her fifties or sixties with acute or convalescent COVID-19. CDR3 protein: CASSEALLGTGTHF. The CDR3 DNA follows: TGTGCCAGCAGTGAAGCGCTTCTGGGGACAGGGACCCATTTT.